These T cell receptor beta chains were read from a single sample in a study of CD8 T cells in Susac syndrome. MiXCR was run by TCRdb on the immunoSEQ multiplex PCR reads, yielding one entry per CDR3 protein. The repertoire holds 330,000 or so distinct CDR3 sequences, with about 82% as singletons. Material for sequencing was CD8+ T cells from PBMCs. The source is a human donor with multiple sclerosis. Both conserved end residues are part of each CDR3. D genes are given only for firm matches. Part of the rows lack a size; the others show once, few, many or a class for expanded clones.

TRBJ2-7,TRBD1,.,TRBV5-8,TGTGCCAGCAGTCTCACGTATCCGGGACAGGGGAACTACGAGCAGTACTTC,CASSLTYPGQGNYEQYF
TRBJ2-1,.,.,TRBV4-3,TGCGCCAGCAGCACCCACCGGGTGAGCTCCTACAATGAGCAGTTCTTC,CASSTHRVSSYNEQFF
TRBJ1-5,TRBD1,.,TRBV7-6,TGTGCTAGCAGCTTGCCTCAGGGGGGTATACAGCCCCAGCATTTT,CASSLPQGGIQPQHF
TRBJ2-1,TRBD2,.,TRBV20-1,TGCAGTGCTAGAGATAGGAGGAGCGGGAGACACTCCTGGAATGAGCAGTTCTTC,CSARDRRSGRHSWNEQFF
TRBJ2-3,TRBD2,.,TRBV28,TGTGCCAGCAGTTTTTTAGTAGCGGGAGCTGGAGATACGCAGTATTTT,CASSFLVAGAGDTQYF
TRBJ1-2,.,.,TRBV7-3,TGTGCCAGCAGCTCAAACGTAATAAGCCGGGACATACTGCTGGGAGGCTACACCTTC,CASSSNVISRDILLGGYTF
TRBJ2-7,TRBD2,.,TRBV28,TGTGCCAGCACTCCGGGGGGTGAGTCCTACGAGCAGTACTTC,CASTPGGESYEQYF
TRBJ1-1,.,.,TRBV27,TGTGCCAGCAGTTCCGATACAGAGAACACTGAAGCTTTCTTT,CASSSDTENTEAFF
TRBJ2-1,.,.,TRBV6-2/TRBV6-3,TGTGCCAGCAGTTTCCCTAGCGTGGAGCAGTTCTTC,CASSFPSVEQFF
TRBJ2-7,.,.,TRBV2,TGTGCCAGCAGTGAAGCGGCGGGACTTTCCTACGAGCAGTACTTC,CASSEAAGLSYEQYF
TRBJ2-7,TRBD1,few,TRBV28,TGTGCCAGCAGTCCCCTCATAGACAGGGTAGGGGACCTAACTTACGAGCAGTACTTC,CASSPLIDRVGDLTYEQYF
TRBJ2-7,TRBD2,.,TRBV30,TGTGCCTGGAGTGTATCAGCGGGAGGGCCCTACGAGCAGTACTTC,CAWSVSAGGPYEQYF
TRBJ1-5,.,few,TRBV7-9,TGTGCCAGCACCGATCAGGGTACCAATCAGCCTCAGCATTTT,CASTDQGTNQPQHF
TRBJ1-5,.,.,TRBV5-5,TGTGCCAGCAGCGCCAACAGGAGGAATCAGCCCCAGCATTTT,CASSANRRNQPQHF
TRBJ2-7,TRBD1,.,TRBV7-9,TGTGCCAGCAGCTTCGGACAGGGCCCGCTCGAGCAGTACTTC,CASSFGQGPLEQYF
TRBJ1-2,.,.,TRBV6-5,TGTGCCAGCAGTTTTCAGGGACTCCCGGAGGGCTACACCTTC,CASSFQGLPEGYTF
TRBJ2-3,TRBD2,.,TRBV19,TGTGCCAGTAGTCCCTACCTAGCGGGAGGTGCAGATACGCAGTATTTT,CASSPYLAGGADTQYF
TRBJ1-1,.,.,TRBV30,TGTGCCTGGAGTGGCGGGATTAGCACTGAAGCTTTCTTT,CAWSGGISTEAFF
TRBJ2-7,TRBD1,few,TRBV2,TGTGCCATCCCGGGACAGGACTACGAGCAGTACTTC,CAIPGQDYEQYF
TRBJ2-1,.,.,TRBV12-3/TRBV12-4,TGTGCCAGCACCTCCTTGGGGGAGTCGCTTAATGAGCAGTTCTTC,CASTSLGESLNEQFF
TRBJ1-4,TRBD1,.,TRBV11-2,TGTGCCAGCAGTTCGTCAGGTGGATGGAGCTGGACAGGGGAGGTATCATCTAATGAAAAACTGTTTTTT,CASSSSGGWSWTGEVSSNEKLFF
TRBJ1-5,.,few,TRBV7-9,TGTGCCAGCAGCTTAAAAGATCAGCCCCAGCATTTT,CASSLKDQPQHF
TRBJ2-1,TRBD2,few,TRBV20-1,TGCAGTGCTTATGAAACTAGCGGGAGTTTCAATGAGCAGTTCTTC,CSAYETSGSFNEQFF
TRBJ2-3,.,.,TRBV20-1,TGCAGTGCTAGAGCGGCTACCCGGCGGGATACGCAGTATTTT,CSARAATRRDTQYF
TRBJ2-5,.,.,TRBV28,TGTGCCAGCAGTCCACTCGACAGGCATCAAGAGACCCAGTACTTC,CASSPLDRHQETQYF
TRBJ2-1,.,once,TRBV27,TGTGCCAGCAGCCACAGTAGAAATGAGCAGTTCTTC,CASSHSRNEQFF
TRBJ2-1,.,.,TRBV27,TGTGCCAGCAGTCCTCCCTTTGTGCTAGTAGATGAGCAGTTCTTC,CASSPPFVLVDEQFF
TRBJ2-7,.,.,TRBV29-1,TGCAGCTTTGTAAGGACCGGTATCTACTACGAGCAGTACTTC,CSFVRTGIYYEQYF
TRBJ2-3,TRBD2,once,TRBV7-9,TGTGCCAGCAGCCCAAGGACTAGTGGTAATCCAGATACGCAGTATTTT,CASSPRTSGNPDTQYF
TRBJ2-3,.,.,TRBV20-1,TGCAGTGCTAGAGATGGTAGCAGTAGCACAGATACGCAGTATTTT,CSARDGSSSTDTQYF
TRBJ2-7,.,few,TRBV6-1,TGTGCCAGCAGTGAAGCGAGGCTAGCGACCTACGAGCAGTACTTC,CASSEARLATYEQYF
TRBJ2-2,.,.,TRBV4-1,TGCGCCAGCAGCCAGGTGGGAGAGGGCCTAATGGGAACCGGGGAGCTGTTTTTT,CASSQVGEGLMGTGELFF
TRBJ1-5,.,.,TRBV19,TGTGCCAGTAGTTTCCAGGCGTTCAATCAGCCCCAGCATTTT,CASSFQAFNQPQHF
TRBJ2-5,.,once,TRBV5-6,TGTGCCAGCAGCTTGGGCAGCGAAGAGACCCAGTACTTC,CASSLGSEETQYF
TRBJ2-6,.,.,TRBV6-5,TGTGCCAGGCTGTACTCTGGGGCCAACGTCCTGACTTTC,CARLYSGANVLTF
TRBJ1-5,TRBD1,.,TRBV7-9,TGTGCCAGCAGCGGAGCTCGTGACAGGGGGGCTGGCAATCAGCCCCAGCATTTT,CASSGARDRGAGNQPQHF
TRBJ2-2,.,.,TRBV27,TGTGCCAGCAGTTTACAGGGCACCGGGGAGCTGTTTTTT,CASSLQGTGELFF
TRBJ2-7,TRBD2,once,TRBV7-8,TGTGCCAGCAGCTTGTCTAGCGGGACAAGGGGAGAGCAGTACTTC,CASSLSSGTRGEQYF
TRBJ1-2,.,.,TRBV28,TGTGCCAGCAGTTATCGGGGGGCGTTCTTGGTCTATGGCTACACCTTC,CASSYRGAFLVYGYTF
TRBJ1-1,.,.,TRBV19,TGTGCCAGTAGAGACAGTGAGGGAATGAACACTGAAGCTTTCTTT,CASRDSEGMNTEAFF
TRBJ1-4,.,.,TRBV23-1,TGCGCCAGCAGTCAACCCGGGACTACGATAAGCGAAAAACTGTTTTTT,CASSQPGTTISEKLFF
TRBJ2-7,TRBD1,few,TRBV25-1,TGTGCCAGCAGTGGACAGGGGAGCTCCTACGAGCAGTACTTC,CASSGQGSSYEQYF
TRBJ1-2,.,.,TRBV4-3,TGCGCCAGCAGCCGCGAGGGATTTTTAGGCTACACCTTC,CASSREGFLGYTF
TRBJ2-1,.,.,TRBV28,TGTGCCAGCAGTTTTCATAGAATGGGTTCGGGCAATGAGCAGTTCTTC,CASSFHRMGSGNEQFF
TRBJ2-1,.,.,TRBV12-3/TRBV12-4,TGTGCCAGCGACGGACAGTCAAGCTCCTACAATGAGCAGTTCTTC,CASDGQSSSYNEQFF